This passage covers 17 T cell receptor beta chains from one sample sequenced in a study of blood T cell repertoires in COVID-19. Data came from immunoSEQ multiplex PCR; TCRdb stores just in-frame clones and leaves some out. The sample records 250,000 to 350,000 clones, 85% to 90% being singletons. Input material: PBMCs or T cells enriched from blood (not recorded which). These receptors were collected from a woman younger than 35 with acute COVID-19.

This chain joins TRBV27 and TRBJ2-7, with TRBD2 identical over 7 bases. Per germline, CDR1 MNHEY and CDR2 SMNVEV (reference sequence). CDR3 size: 13 residues. J gave up 0 bases and V 6 bases, and 2 bases lay outside the gene matches. The CDR3 sequence: CASRWTSSYEQYF. DNA of the CDR3: TGTGCCAGCAGGTGGACTAGCTCCTACGAGCAGTACTTC.

The chain joins TRBV6-5 to TRBJ2-2; D is unclear. V was clipped by 6 bases and J by 1 base, with 6 bases between them. Germline V CDR1 and CDR2: MNHEY, SVGAGI. CDR3 length: 13 residues. The CDR3 DNA is TGTGCCAGCAGAGCGTTGAACACCGGGGAGCTGTTTTTT. As protein: CASRALNTGELFF.

This clone appeared once. The V call is TRBV19, the J call TRBJ1-5; a weak D match, TRBD1 (6 bases). This CDR3 spans 17 amino acids. From germline, CDR1 is LNHDA and CDR2 SQIVND (reference sequence). Trimming removed 0 bases from V and 2 bases from J, with 14 bases in between. The CDR3 DNA reads TGTGCCAGTAGTATAGATCCAGGGGCGCTGGGCAATCAGCCCCAGCATTTT. Amino acids: CASSIDPGALGNQPQHF.

This chain joins TRBV3-1 (or the pseudogene TRBV3-2) and TRBJ1-1; a possible D gene is TRBD1 (5 bases). Germline values: CDR1 LGHDT, CDR2 YNNKEL (reference sequence). The CDR3 is made up of 14 amino acids. With 1 base removed from V and 1 base from J, the gap between germline ends came to 7 bases. The CDR3 DNA reads TGTGCCAGCAGCCAAGGGGGCTCGAACACTGAAGCTTTCTTT. Translated: CASSQGGSNTEAFF.

The chain recombines TRBV11-3 with TRBJ2-3; 7 bases align to TRBD2. Per the germline V gene, CDR1 is SGHNT and CDR2 is YENEEA. The V and J ends lost 4 bases and 3 bases, in that order; junction bases with no gene match: 13. The CDR3 loop spans 17 amino acids. The CDR3 bases are TGTGCCAGCAGCTCCCAAATGGTGGGAGGGCCAACAGATACGCAGTATTTT. Translated, it gives CASSSQMVGGPTDTQYF. The variable domain in full, with the rest retrieved from reference TRBV11-3 and TRBJ2-3, is EAGVVQSPRYKIIEKKQPVAFWCNPISGHNTLYWYLQNLGQGPELLIRYENEEAVDDSQLPKDRFSAERLKGVDSTLKIQPAELGDSAVYLCASSSQMVGGPTDTQYFGPGTRLTVL.

This chain links TRBV24-1 with TRBJ2-7; 7 bases map to TRBD1. The CDR3 covers 13 residues. J gave up 5 bases and V 4 bases, and 4 bases lay outside the gene matches. Germline V CDR1 and CDR2: KGHDR, SFDVKD. The CDR3 region is CATSEAQGNEQYF. For the CDR3, the DNA is TGTGCCACCAGTGAGGCACAGGGGAACGAGCAGTACTTC.

The chain joins TRBV28 to TRBJ2-1; 12 bases map to TRBD2. CDR3 length: 15 residues. The junction had 5 bases not matched to a gene; V was cut back by 3 bases and J by 8 bases. CDR1 MDHEN and CDR2 SYDVKM come from the germline V gene. As DNA, the CDR3 is TGTGCCAGCAGTTTGCTAGCGGGAGGGCGGGATGAGCAGTTCTTC. Its translation is CASSLLAGGRDEQFF.

The chain carries TRBV6-1 and TRBJ2-1, with TRBD2 matching 11 bases. The germline CDR1 and CDR2 sequences are MNHNS and SASEGT. With 4 bases clipped from V and 8 bases from J, the junction kept 13 bases outside the gene matches. CDR3 length: 17 amino acids. This chain's CDR3 is CASSGQSSSGRFYEQFF. In nucleotides, the CDR3 is TGTGCCAGCAGTGGACAAAGCTCTAGCGGGAGGTTCTATGAGCAGTTCTTC.

The table lists this clone with a few counts. The chain uses TRBV20-1 and TRBJ2-7; the D gene is possibly TRBD2 (6 bases). The ends were cut back, 7 bases at V and 6 bases at J, with 13 bases in the middle. The CDR3 covers 11 residues. Germline CDR1 and CDR2: DFQATT and SNEGSKA (reference sequence). The chain's CDR3 is CSGGVEAEQYF. CDR3 bases: TGCAGTGGCGGGGTGGAAGCCGAGCAGTACTTC.

This chain joins TRBV27 and TRBJ2-1; 11 nucleotides align to TRBD2. Per germline, CDR1 MNHEY and CDR2 SMNVEV (reference sequence). The CDR3 is 13 residues long. The CDR3 loop reads CTTGTSGYNEQFF. The CDR3 DNA follows: TGTACCACCGGGACTAGCGGATACAATGAGCAGTTCTTC.

CDR3 region: CASSLSVSRGTQHF. The DNA of the CDR3 is TGTGCCAGCAGCTTAAGTGTCAGTCGAGGGACCCAGCATTTT. The rearrangement uses TRBV7-8 and TRBJ1-5; D is undetermined. This CDR3 has 14 amino acids. Deletions cut 2 bases from V and 11 bases from J, with 16 bases between. CDR1 SGHVS and CDR2 FQNEAQ come from the germline V gene.

V and J are TRBV5-1 and TRBJ2-5; 9 nucleotides line up with TRBD1. Per germline, CDR1 SGHRS and CDR2 YFSETQ. The CDR3 is 15 amino acids. V shed 0 bases, J shed 5 bases, and the junction held 5 bases outside the gene matches. The CDR3: CASSLAGTGYETQYF. CDR3 nucleotides: TGCGCCAGCAGCTTGGCCGGGACAGGGTACGAGACCCAGTACTTC.

The V and J genes are TRBV25-1 and TRBJ2-7; TRBD2 might be the D (5 bases). The length of the CDR3 is 16 residues. The ends were cut back, 6 bases at V and 2 bases at J, with 20 bases in the middle. Germline-derived CDR1 and CDR2 are MGHDK and SYGVNS. The CDR3 reads CASSTHPGLGPYEQYF. CDR3 DNA sequence: TGTGCCAGCAGCACCCACCCGGGGTTAGGACCCTACGAGCAGTACTTC.

J is TRBJ1-2 and V is TRBV28, with D tentatively TRBD1 (5 bases). From germline, CDR1 is MDHEN and CDR2 SYDVKM. The CDR3 is made up of 14 amino acids. The V end lost 2 bases, the J end lost 5 bases, and 12 bases lay between the germline ends. The CDR3 loop is CASSLHRGGYGYTF. The CDR3 region has the DNA TGTGCCAGCAGTTTACATAGGGGCGGATATGGCTACACCTTC.

The rearrangement uses TRBV28 and TRBJ1-1; D not resolved. In germline, CDR1 is MDHEN, CDR2 SYDVKM. V lost 5 bases to trimming and J lost 0 bases, with 10 bases between them. The CDR3 totals 14 residues. The CDR3 nucleotides are TGTGCCAGCAGTCCTTCGTCCCTGAACACTGAAGCTTTCTTT. Its translation is CASSPSSLNTEAFF.

CDR3 in amino acids: CASSYGDTITGELFF. In nucleotides, the CDR3 is TGTGCCAGCAGTTACGGGGACACCATTACCGGGGAGCTGTTTTTT. V is TRBV6-2 or TRBV6-3 and J is TRBJ2-2, with a tentative D call TRBD1 (6 bases). Between the trimmed V and J ends, which lost 2 bases and 5 bases, there was a span of 12 bases. The germline V gene has CDR1 MNHEY and CDR2 SVGEGT. The CDR3 runs 15 residues.

The chain carries TRBV10-1 and TRBJ2-4; no firm D call. With 6 bases removed from V and 15 bases from J, the gap between germline ends came to 18 bases. Germline-derived CDR1 and CDR2 are WNHNN and SYGVQD (reference sequence). The CDR3 length is 12 residues. In nucleotides, the CDR3 is TGCGCCAGCAGCCCCGAGCCGCGGCCATGGTACTTC. Its protein is CASSPEPRPWYF.